Reported below is one T cell receptor (beta chain). Original processing notes: Counts of nucleated cells, estimated from reference gene primer amplification, were obtained. Measured with immunoSEQ multiplex PCR; TCRdb has only the in-frame clones, and not every one. That table gives V, J and clone size, and the DNA gave D and trimming. The data show approximately 160,000 clones, roughly four fifths seen once. The sample is drawn from a study of blood T cell repertoires in COVID-19. Across the whole study: Acute and convalescent COVID-19 samples came from the United States, Italy and Spain. PBMCs, B-cell-depleted T cells, or T cells were the source of the cDNA or gDNA that made up the material.

Trimming took 0 bases from V and 6 from J, leaving 4 bases between them. The CDR3 consists of 11 residues. Germline V gene sequence: CDR1 SGHDT, CDR2 YYEEEE. V usage is TRBV5-6 and J usage is TRBJ2-7; no definite D call. The sequencing input was peripheral blood. This TCR was recovered from a man aged 55 to 70 with active or convalescent COVID-19. The CDR3 DNA reads TGTGCCAGCAGCTTGGTCGGCGAGCAGTACTTC. Translation: CASSLVGEQYF.